Below, 15 T cell receptor beta chains from the same sample are listed, as sequenced in a study of T cell changes during pregnancy in multiple sclerosis. Method: immunoSEQ multiplex PCR; TCRdb's copy keeps in-frame clones and lacks some. The repertoire holds under 70,000 clones, with under 95% as singletons. The sample in question was peripheral blood, obtained in the second trimester of pregnancy. The receptor source for this set is a female donor with multiple sclerosis, enrolled in a pregnancy study.

The gene calls are TRBV19 and TRBJ1-4; no clear D gene. In germline, CDR1 is LNHDA, CDR2 SQIVND (reference sequence). Between the trimmed V and J ends, which lost 7 bases and 6 bases, there was a span of 15 bases. The CDR3 runs 14 residues. CDR3 DNA sequence: TGTGCCAGTATAAGCGGGGAGGCAGATGAAAAACTGTTTTTT. Protein sequence: CASISGEADEKLFF. Variable domain in full (rest from reference TRBV19 and TRBJ1-4): DGGITQSPKYLFRKEGQNVTLSCEQNLNHDAMYWYRQDPGQGLRLIYYSQIVNDFQKGDIAEGYSVSREKKESFPLTVTSAQKNPTAFYLCASISGEADEKLFFGSGTQLSVL.

The gene calls are TRBV18 and TRBJ2-3; TRBD1 matches 8 bases. Per the germline V gene, CDR1 is KGHSH and CDR2 is LQKENI. The ends lost 4 bases at V and 6 bases at J; junction bases unmatched: 3. The CDR3 length is 13 residues. This CDR3 reads CASSRNRGDTQYF. The CDR3 DNA reads as TGTGCCAGCTCACGCAACAGGGGGGATACGCAGTATTTT.

The rearrangement uses TRBV6-1 and TRBJ1-1; no definite D call. V lost 8 bases, J lost 0 bases, and 13 bases lay in between. CDR3 length: 14 amino acids. Germline-derived CDR1 and CDR2 are MNHNS and SASEGT. CDR3 coding DNA: TGTGCCAGCGCCGCCCGGAGCCTGAACACTGAAGCTTTCTTT. It encodes CASAARSLNTEAFF.

The chain employs TRBV7-9 and TRBJ2-2; TRBD1 matches 8 bases. Germline lookup yields CDR1 SEHNR and CDR2 FQNEAQ (reference sequence). This CDR3 contains 16 residues. Unmatched junction bases numbered 8, after V lost 5 bases and J lost 3 bases. The CDR3 sequence is CASSGRQGSDTGELFF. The DNA for the CDR3 is TGTGCCAGCAGCGGCCGACAGGGGTCGGACACCGGGGAGCTGTTTTTT.

The table lists this clone with a count of one. CDR3 DNA sequence: TGTGCCAGCTCCCCACAGGTGGACACCGGGGAGCTGTTTTTT. Amino acid sequence: CASSPQVDTGELFF. The gene calls are TRBV6-1 and TRBJ2-2, with D maybe TRBD1 (5 bases). The CDR3 consists of 14 residues. Germline CDR1 MNHNS, CDR2 SASEGT. Trimming removed 8 bases from V and 3 bases from J, with 13 bases in between.

This chain connects TRBV5-4 to TRBJ2-1, with TRBD1 identical over 7 bases. The ends lost 0 bases at V and 8 bases at J; junction bases unmatched: 11. Germline lookup yields CDR1 SGHNT and CDR2 YYREEE (reference sequence). The CDR3 covers 16 residues. CDR3 residues: CASSLAVSGGRDEQFF. CDR3 DNA: TGTGCCAGCAGCTTGGCCGTATCAGGGGGTAGGGATGAGCAGTTCTTC.

The chain links TRBV18 to TRBJ1-1, with 9 bases matching TRBD1. The CDR3 length is 14 residues. V trimming: 4 bases; J trimming: 4 bases; junction bases outside the gene matches: 4. The V gene's germline CDR1 is KGHSH and CDR2 LQKENI. The CDR3 region is CASSLQTGGTEAFF. The CDR3 DNA sequence: TGTGCCAGCTCACTTCAGACAGGGGGCACTGAAGCTTTCTTT.

The rearrangement links TRBV7-8 to TRBJ2-1, with a tentative D call TRBD2 (6 bases). This CDR3 comprises 15 residues. The germline V and J ends were trimmed by 1 base and 2 bases, with 9 bases remaining between them. Germline V gives CDR1 SGHVS, CDR2 FQNEAQ. CDR3 DNA: TGTGCCAGCAGCTTAGTTAGCGGAACCTACAATGAGCAGTTCTTC. This encodes CASSLVSGTYNEQFF.

The chain is built from TRBV5-4 and TRBJ1-5; 8 nucleotides agree with TRBD1. The V and J ends lost 4 bases and 1 base, in that order; junction bases with no gene match: 4. The CDR3 runs 15 residues. CDR1 and CDR2 (germline): SGHNT, YYREEE (reference sequence). In DNA, the CDR3 is TGTGCCAGCAGCCGAGACAGGGGAAGCAATCAGCCCCAGCATTTT. This sequence encodes CASSRDRGSNQPQHF.

The rearrangement uses TRBV5-1 and TRBJ2-1; perhaps TRBD2 as D (5 bases). Trimming shortened V by 4 bases and J by 4 bases, and 12 bases separated the two germline ends. CDR1 is SGHRS, CDR2 YFSETQ, per germline. CDR3 size: 14 residues. CDR3 amino acids: CASSQQGSYNEQFF. In nucleotides, the CDR3 is TGCGCCAGCAGCCAACAAGGGAGTTACAATGAGCAGTTCTTC.

The chain combines TRBV6-6 with TRBJ2-5; D is unresolved. CDR3 length: 12 residues. CDR1 is MNHNY, CDR2 SVGAGI, per germline (reference sequence). The V end was cut by 2 bases, the J end by 5 bases, with 6 bases between. The CDR3 coding sequence is TGTGCCAGCAGTTACAACCGGGAGACCCAGTACTTC. The encoded protein is CASSYNRETQYF.

V is TRBV4-1 and J is TRBJ1-2; 8 bases fit TRBD1. Losses at the gene ends were 0 bases for V and 1 base for J; bases not matched to a gene: 4. This CDR3 comprises 16 residues. Germline V gene data show CDR1 as MGHRA and CDR2 as YSYEKL. The CDR3 DNA follows: TGCGCCAGCAGCCAAGATCACACAGGGGGTAACTATGGCTACACCTTC. Amino acid sequence: CASSQDHTGGNYGYTF.

The rearrangement joins TRBV29-1 to TRBJ1-2; tentatively, D is TRBD1 (6 bases). The germline V gene encodes CDR1 SQVTM and CDR2 ANQGSEA. The CDR3 totals 12 residues. Between the trimmed V and J ends, which lost 6 bases and 7 bases, there was a span of 15 bases. CDR3 sequence (DNA): TGCAGCGTGGGGGGGCAGGGTTCTGGCTACACCTTC. Its protein is CSVGGQGSGYTF.

The chain links TRBV4-3 to TRBJ2-3; no clear D. There are 16 residues in the CDR3. The germline V gene has CDR1 LGHNA and CDR2 YSLEER. Trimming took 1 base from V and 0 from J, leaving 11 bases between them. DNA of the CDR3: TGCGCCAGCAGCCAAGGGGCTACTCCGAGCACAGATACGCAGTATTTT. Translating gives CASSQGATPSTDTQYF.

The V call is TRBV7-8, the J call TRBJ1-6; tentative D call: TRBD1 (5 bases). CDR1 and CDR2 (germline): SGHVS, FQNEAQ. V gave up 3 bases and J gave up 10 bases, with 16 bases separating them. This CDR3 region has 15 residues. The CDR3 loop is CASSFRQGLGSPLHF. The CDR3, as DNA: TGTGCCAGCAGCTTCAGGCAGGGTCTCGGGTCACCCCTCCACTTT.